These 28 T cell receptor beta chains came from one sample sequenced in a study of beta chain features in type 1 diabetes. Investigators reverse transcribed all isolated RNA, so they sequenced expressed TCRB transcripts. Repertoires were generated with immunoSEQ multiplex PCR, while TCRdb's copy carries only in-frame clones and drops some. The table records about 410,000 clones, over 11% of them present only once. The specimen sequenced was naive CD4+ T cells from blood. The origin of the receptors is a man aged 25 to 40 in good health.

A few counts support this clone. The chain joins TRBV18 to TRBJ2-7; possibly TRBD2 for D (5 bases). Germline assignment: CDR1 KGHSH and CDR2 LQKENI. The length of the CDR3 is 13 residues. The V end lost 5 bases, the J end lost 2 bases, and 10 bases lay between the germline ends. CDR3 in DNA: TGTGCCAGCTCATCCGGGGTCCCCTACGAGCAGTACTTC. Protein: CASSSGVPYEQYF.

V gene TRBV13 combines with J gene TRBJ2-1, with no clear D. Germline V gene lookup returns CDR1 PRHDT and CDR2 FYEKMQ (reference sequence). The CDR3 is made up of 17 amino acids. V lost 4 bases, J lost 0 bases, and 16 bases lay in between. The CDR3 DNA follows: TGTGCCAGCAGCTCCCGCTCAGGCGCGAGCTCCTACAATGAGCAGTTCTTC. This codes for CASSSRSGASSYNEQFF.

This clone was detected a few times. The rearrangement joins TRBV29-1 to TRBJ1-2; D may be TRBD1 (5 bases). The CDR3 has 16 amino acids. Germline CDR1 SQVTM, CDR2 ANQGSEA. Deletions cut 0 bases from V and 8 bases from J, with 22 bases between. The CDR3: CSVEDEGTPRSWGYTF. CDR3 sequence (DNA): TGCAGCGTTGAAGATGAGGGGACGCCTAGGTCATGGGGCTACACCTTC.

A few counts support this clone. This chain links TRBV7-9 with TRBJ1-1, with a tentative D call TRBD1 (5 bases). The germline CDR1 and CDR2 sequences are SEHNR and FQNEAQ (reference sequence). The CDR3 extends over 14 amino acids. V gave up 5 bases and J gave up 8 bases, with 18 bases separating them. The CDR3 DNA is TGTGCCAGCAGCCCGAAAGACCCAGGGCGCGAAGCTTTCTTT. This sequence encodes CASSPKDPGREAFF.

The table lists this clone with a few counts. The chain uses TRBV5-1 and TRBJ1-1, with D unresolved. The V gene's germline CDR1 is SGHRS and CDR2 YFSETQ. The V end lost 0 bases, the J end lost 11 bases, and 14 bases lay between the germline ends. The CDR3 totals 13 residues. The CDR3 nucleotides read TGCGCCAGCAGCTTGGAACCGAGTATCCCGGCTTTCTTT. It is translated as CASSLEPSIPAFF.

The chain links TRBV12-5 to TRBJ2-6; D remains ambiguous. Trimming cost V 0 bases and J 0 bases, with 6 bases left between them. The CDR3 runs to 16 residues. From germline, CDR1 is LGHNT and CDR2 FRNRAP. The CDR3 spells CASGLVVSSGANVLTF. The CDR3 DNA sequence: TGTGCTAGTGGTTTGGTAGTAAGCTCTGGGGCCAACGTCCTGACTTTC.

V and J are TRBV7-2 and TRBJ1-5; D gene ambiguous. The CDR3 totals 16 residues. V lost 3 bases and J 0 bases, leaving 12 bases between the germline ends. CDR1 and CDR2 (germline): SGHTA, FQGNSA. The CDR3 region has the DNA TGTGCCAGCAGCTTCTATTCGGATCATAGCAATCAGCCCCAGCATTTT. Translation: CASSFYSDHSNQPQHF.

The chain recombines TRBV11-2 with TRBJ1-5; D is unresolved. Trimming removed 5 bases from V and 3 bases from J, with 11 bases in between. This CDR3 is 14 amino acids long. Germline V gives CDR1 SGHAT, CDR2 FQNNGV. The CDR3: CASSLTGYNQPQHF. CDR3 nucleotide sequence: TGTGCCAGCAGCCTCACGGGATACAATCAGCCCCAGCATTTT.

The V gene is TRBV11-2, the J gene TRBJ2-1; D is perhaps TRBD1 (6 bases). Germline V CDR1 and CDR2: SGHAT, FQNNGV. CDR3 length equals 17 residues. V was trimmed by 4 bases and J by 6 bases, leaving 22 bases between them. CDR3: CASSWRQVPVYFNEQFF. CDR3 sequence (DNA): TGTGCCAGCAGCTGGCGACAGGTCCCCGTCTACTTCAATGAGCAGTTCTTC.

This clone was recorded a few times. This sequence joins TRBV6-5 and TRBJ2-3; D is undetermined. Germline loops: CDR1 MNHEY, CDR2 SVGAGI. This CDR3 comprises 16 residues. V dropped 0 bases and J dropped 0 bases, with 10 bases sitting between them. CDR3 region: CASSYSSPASTDTQYF. The CDR3, as DNA: TGTGCCAGCAGTTACTCTAGCCCCGCAAGCACAGATACGCAGTATTTT.

The rearrangement uses TRBV18 and TRBJ2-1; D unclear. The germline gives CDR1 KGHSH, CDR2 LQKENI. The V end lost 3 bases, the J end lost 5 bases, and 5 bases lay between the germline ends. This CDR3 spans 12 amino acids. CDR3: CASSPDDNEQFF. Written as DNA, the CDR3 is TGTGCCAGCTCACCGGATGACAATGAGCAGTTCTTC.

This rearrangement joins TRBV9 to TRBJ2-3; 9 bases map to TRBD2. Unmatched junction bases numbered 7, after V lost 0 bases and J lost 5 bases. The CDR3 runs 16 residues. From germline, CDR1 is SGDLS and CDR2 YYNGEE. CDR3 DNA: TGTGCCAGCAGCGTAGTTGCGGGAGGGCCGGGAGATACGCAGTATTTT. This codes for CASSVVAGGPGDTQYF.

This sequence joins TRBV10-1 and TRBJ2-7, with TRBD1 matching over 11 bases. The V gene's germline CDR1 is WNHNN and CDR2 SYGVQD (reference sequence). There are 16 residues in the CDR3. V lost 0 bases to trimming and J lost 9 bases; unmatched junction nucleotides: 10. The CDR3 protein is CASSESAGTGGIGQYF. CDR3 DNA: TGCGCCAGCAGTGAGTCCGCCGGGACAGGGGGAATTGGGCAGTACTTC.

V is TRBV18 and J is TRBJ2-2; 11 bases are a match to TRBD2. The CDR3 covers 18 residues. The germline CDR1 and CDR2 sequences are KGHSH and LQKENI. The V gene end was trimmed by 4 bases and the J gene end by 1 base; junction bases not matched to a gene: 8. Here the CDR3 DNA reads TGTGCCAGCTCACGCCAGCCGACTAGCGGGGTGAACACCGGGGAGCTGTTTTTT. Its protein product is CASSRQPTSGVNTGELFF.

This clone has only a few counts. The chain has TRBV6-6 and TRBJ2-7; 9 bases are a match to TRBD1. CDR1 and CDR2 from the germline V gene are MNHNY and SVGAGI (reference sequence). V dropped 6 bases and J dropped 3; count of bases not matched to a gene: 9. CDR3 length: 15 amino acids. DNA of the CDR3: TGTGCCAGCAGACCTCCTCGGGACAGGGACTACGAGCAGTACTTC. Translation: CASRPPRDRDYEQYF.

The chain recombines TRBV7-9 with TRBJ2-6, with unresolved D. Germline assignment: CDR1 SEHNR and CDR2 FQNEAQ (reference sequence). This CDR3 spans 16 amino acids. V was clipped by 10 bases and J by 1 base, with 17 bases between them. The CDR3 protein is CATPWTENSGANVLTF. The CDR3 DNA is TGTGCCACCCCATGGACGGAAAATTCTGGGGCCAACGTCCTGACTTTC.

The table lists this clone with a few counts. The V gene is TRBV30, the J gene TRBJ1-2, with 7 bases matching TRBD1. The germline gives CDR1 GTSNPN, CDR2 SVGIG (reference sequence). The CDR3 runs to 12 residues. J lost 4 bases, V lost 2 bases, and 1 base had no gene match. In DNA, the CDR3 is TGTGCCTGGAGTCACAGGGGCTATGGCTACACCTTC. Translated, it gives CAWSHRGYGYTF.

This clone was observed a few times. This chain joins TRBV28 and TRBJ2-7; 12 bases are a match to TRBD2. The length of the CDR3 is 17 residues. J gave up 0 bases and V 3 bases, and 6 bases lay outside the gene matches. The germline gives CDR1 MDHEN, CDR2 SYDVKM. The CDR3: CASSLAMGLAGSYEQYV. The CDR3 DNA sequence: TGTGCCAGCAGTTTGGCGATGGGACTAGCGGGCTCCTACGAGCAGTACGTC.

This chain connects TRBV5-1 to TRBJ1-6, with D perhaps matching TRBD1 (5 bases). The CDR3 length is 15 residues. From germline, CDR1 is SGHRS and CDR2 YFSETQ. Trimming took off 5 bases at V and 8 bases at J, with 17 bases between the two ends. CDR3 nucleotide sequence: TGCGCCAGCAGTCGGTGGGGGAATATTGATTCACCCCTCCACTTT. Translating it yields CASSRWGNIDSPLHF.

This clone was observed a handful of times. The chain joins TRBV10-3 to TRBJ2-1; 8 bases are shared with TRBD1. The CDR3 is 15 residues long. The ends lost 7 bases at V and 5 bases at J; junction bases unmatched: 10. The V gene's germline CDR1 is ENHRY and CDR2 SYGVKD. The DNA of the CDR3 is TGTGCCATCAAACTCACAGGGGGATTCCACAATGAGCAGTTCTTC. Its protein product is CAIKLTGGFHNEQFF.

The chain uses TRBV5-4 and TRBJ2-3; 11 nucleotides match TRBD2. This CDR3 comprises 16 residues. Germline assignment: CDR1 SGHNT and CDR2 YYREEE (reference sequence). Trimming cost V 2 bases and J 6 bases; bases outside gene matches: 8. The CDR3 DNA sequence: TGTGCCAGCAGCTTCACTAGCGGGGGCGCTGGGGATACGCAGTATTTT. This codes for CASSFTSGGAGDTQYF.

This clone was counted a few times. The chain employs TRBV9 and TRBJ1-6; D unclear. Germline CDR1 is SGDLS and CDR2 is YYNGEE. V was trimmed by 0 bases and J by 10 bases, leaving 14 bases between them. CDR3 length equals 15 residues. The CDR3, as DNA: TGTGCCAGCAGCGTAGGCAGCCTCGTCGGGTCACCCCTCCACTTT. It yields the protein CASSVGSLVGSPLHF.

J is TRBJ2-3 and V is TRBV5-1, with a possible D match to TRBD1 (5 bases). Germline CDR1 reads SGHRS; CDR2 reads YFSETQ. There are 15 residues in the CDR3. The ends were cut back, 1 base at V and 6 bases at J, with 15 bases in the middle. CDR3 DNA: TGCGCCAGCAGCTTGATTCGGCAGGGTGGGGATACGCAGTATTTT. It yields the protein CASSLIRQGGDTQYF.

The sample holds a few counts of this clone. The chain joins TRBV7-2 to TRBJ2-1; D is ambiguous. With 2 bases removed from V and 4 bases from J, the gap between germline ends came to 3 bases. From germline, CDR1 is SGHTA and CDR2 FQGNSA. The CDR3 contains 12 residues. CDR3 nucleotides: TGTGCCAGCAGCTTACAATACAATGAGCAGTTCTTC. This gives the protein CASSLQYNEQFF.

The chain is built from TRBV4-3 and TRBJ2-2; weak D call: TRBD1 (6 bases). There are 16 residues in the CDR3. V was clipped by 0 bases and J by 1 base, with 9 bases between them. Germline loops: CDR1 LGHNA, CDR2 YSLEER. CDR3 coding DNA: TGCGCCAGCAGCCAAGAGACAGGAAGGAACACCGGGGAGCTGTTTTTT. Translation gives CASSQETGRNTGELFF.

The sample holds a few counts of this clone. This rearrangement joins TRBV19 to TRBJ2-5; 8 bases are shared with TRBD1. Gene TRBJ2-7 matches the end of the DNA better, so the J call may be wrong. Germline loops: CDR1 LNHDA, CDR2 SQIVND (reference sequence). CDR3 size: 16 residues. The chain's CDR3 is CASRDTGTGPSYEQYF. For the CDR3, the DNA is TGTGCCAGTAGAGATACCGGGACAGGACCCTCCTACGAGCAGTACTTC.

The CDR3 spells CASSRRTRDSPLHF. The CDR3 DNA reads as TGTGCCAGCAGCAGACGGACACGGGATTCACCCCTCCACTTT. The chain uses TRBV14 and TRBJ1-6; D perhaps matches TRBD1 (5 bases). V was shortened by 5 bases and J by 8 bases, with 13 bases between the two germline ends. Germline CDR1 and CDR2: SGHDN and FVKESK. The CDR3 covers 14 residues.

This clone occurred a few times. The chain joins TRBV5-1 to TRBJ1-2; 9 bases line up with TRBD1. Germline V gene data show CDR1 as SGHRS and CDR2 as YFSETQ. The CDR3 covers 14 residues. V shed 4 bases and J 2 bases; nucleotides not matched to a gene: 3. The CDR3 loop reads CASSKGTGNYGYTF. CDR3 bases: TGCGCCAGCAGCAAGGGGACAGGGAACTATGGCTACACCTTC.